Shown below are 22 T cell receptor beta chains from a single sample sequenced in a study of post-analysis software for immune sequencing data. Their target antigens are unknown. Every TCR beta cDNA library bore unique molecular identifiers. One entry per CDR3 protein, called by TCRdb with MiXCR from the PCR reads. The table shows approximately 770,000 distinct CDR3 sequences, with about 45% occurring only once. Study-wide results and limits: TRBV5-6, TRBV5-1 and TRBV20-1 were among several TRBV segments more frequent in patients than controls.

Sequencing was performed on blood. Receptor source: a girl aged 10-17 years with multiple sclerosis.

The chain employs TRBV28 and TRBJ2-3; weak D call: TRBD1 (6 bases). Trimming cost V 4 bases and J 5 bases, with 13 bases left between them. The CDR3 is 14 amino acids. CDR1 MDHEN and CDR2 SYDVKM come from the germline V gene. CDR3 coding DNA: TGTGCCAGCAGTTGGGAACAGGGAGAAGATACGCAGTATTTT. Translating gives CASSWEQGEDTQYF.

This clonotype was counted between two and nine times. The chain is built from TRBV6-1 and TRBJ2-4; D not certain. The J call may not be correct, given that the DNA end is closer to TRBJ2-7. Germline-derived CDR1 and CDR2 are MNHNS and SASEGT. This CDR3 has 12 amino acids. The CDR3 nucleotides read TGTGCCAGCAGTGAAGCTAGATACGAGCAGTACTTC. It is translated as CASSEARYEQYF.

This clonotype has only a few counts. The gene calls are TRBV29-1 and TRBJ1-1, with D possibly being TRBD1 (5 bases). CDR3 length: 13 residues. Trimming cost V 3 bases and J 4 bases, with 12 bases left between them. Germline CDR1 is SQVTM and CDR2 is ANQGSEA. The CDR3 DNA sequence: TGCAGCGTTGACCGACTCGGGGGCACTGAAGCTTTCTTT. Translating it yields CSVDRLGGTEAFF. The full variable domain, its missing parts supplied by reference TRBV29-1 and TRBJ1-1, is SAVISQKPSRDICQRGTSLTIQCQVDSQVTMMFWYRQQPGQSLTLIATANQGSEATYESGFVIDKFPISRPNLTFSTLTVSNMSPEDSSIYLCSVDRLGGTEAFFGQGTRLTVV.

This clonotype occurred a few times. CDR3 amino acids: CSAWGGDTQYF. In DNA, the CDR3 is TGCAGTGCGTGGGGTGGAGATACGCAGTATTTT. The chain joins TRBV20-1 to TRBJ2-3; D ambiguous. CDR1 is DFQATT, CDR2 SNEGSKA, per germline (reference sequence). The CDR3 extends over 11 amino acids. The V and J ends lost 6 bases and 5 bases respectively, with 9 bases between them.

This clonotype was seen only a few times. The chain combines TRBV2 with TRBJ1-5; TRBD1 might be the D (5 bases). The ends were cut back, 5 bases at V and 4 bases at J, with 12 bases in the middle. Germline CDR1 SNHLY, CDR2 FYNNEI. The CDR3 has 14 residues. CDR3 region: CASSRDSLNQPQHF. The CDR3 DNA reads as TGTGCCAGCAGTAGAGACAGTCTTAATCAGCCCCAGCATTTT.

The chain recombines TRBV20-1 with TRBJ2-7, with a weak D call TRBD2 (5 bases). CDR3 size: 15 residues. V was clipped by 0 bases and J by 1 base, with 13 bases between them. Germline CDR1 reads DFQATT; CDR2 reads SNEGSKA (reference sequence). The CDR3 is CSARDYGLRSYEQYF. Here the CDR3 DNA reads TGCAGTGCTAGAGACTATGGACTCCGGTCCTACGAGCAGTACTTC.

J is TRBJ2-1 and V is TRBV20-1; TRBD2 matches 7 bases. The germline CDR1 and CDR2 sequences are DFQATT and SNEGSKA (reference sequence). The CDR3 sequence is 15 residues long. V was clipped by 5 bases and J by 3 bases; unmatched bases: 10. DNA of the CDR3: TGCAGTGCTGAGGTCAGCGGGATAGGCTACAATGAGCAGTTCTTC. Its translation: CSAEVSGIGYNEQFF.

The chain has TRBV5-5 and TRBJ2-5; D remains unclear. The CDR3 sequence is 14 residues long. Trimming stripped 0 bases from V and 5 bases from J, with 11 bases between. CDR1 SGHKS and CDR2 YYEKEE come from the germline V gene (reference sequence). The CDR3 coding sequence is TGTGCCAGCAGCTTGGGGCAGAGAAGGGAGACCCAGTACTTC. Its translation: CASSLGQRRETQYF.

J is TRBJ2-3 and V is TRBV20-1; D remains unclear. There are 13 residues in the CDR3. With 7 bases removed from V and 4 bases from J, the gap between germline ends came to 15 bases. Germline CDR1 is DFQATT and CDR2 is SNEGSKA (reference sequence). The CDR3 DNA sequence: TGCAGTGAGTCCGGTCCCTCCCCAGATACGCAGTATTTT. This translates into CSESGPSPDTQYF.

The chain uses TRBV7-9 and TRBJ2-5; TRBD1 matches at 7 bases. CDR1 is SEHNR, CDR2 FQNEAQ, per germline (reference sequence). This CDR3 comprises 13 residues. The J segment lost 6 bases and the V segment lost 11 bases, leaving 12 bases of the junction unmatched. CDR3 in DNA: TGTGCCGGTAGCGAGGGGGCGAGGCAGACCCAGTACTTC. Translating it yields CAGSEGARQTQYF. The full variable domain, rest sourced from reference TRBV7-9 and TRBJ2-5, is DTGVSQNPRHKITKRGQNVTFRCDPISEHNRLYWYRQTLGQGPEFLTYFQNEAQLEKSRLLSDRFSAERPKGSFSTLEIQRTEQGDSAMYLCAGSEGARQTQYFGPGTRLLVL.

This clonotype was found a few times. The chain is built from TRBV4-3 and TRBJ1-1; no clear D gene. This CDR3 spans 15 amino acids. Trimming shortened V by 1 base and J by 1 base, and 10 bases separated the two germline ends. The germline gives CDR1 LGHNA, CDR2 YSLEER. DNA for the CDR3: TGCGCCAGCAGCCAAGGGAACAGTCAGAACACTGAAGCTTTCTTT. Amino acids: CASSQGNSQNTEAFF.

The chain recombines TRBV20-1 with TRBJ2-1, with TRBD2 identical over 8 bases. In germline, CDR1 is DFQATT, CDR2 SNEGSKA (reference sequence). Unmatched junction bases numbered 11, after V lost 3 bases and J lost 7 bases. The CDR3 is 15 amino acids. The CDR3 nucleotides read TGCAGTGCTAGGGCGGGAGGTGGTGGCCAAAATGAGCAGTTCTTC. As protein: CSARAGGGGQNEQFF.

Worth noting for this clonotype: The limits of the CDR3 on the DNA are not certain, so only TCRdb's listed CDR3 is given. The chain is built from TRBV27 and TRBJ2-7; the table calls TRBD2, which could not be checked here. CDR1 is MNHEY, CDR2 SMNVEV, per germline (reference sequence). Termini included, the CDR3 measures 13 amino acids. CDR3 region: CASSTSGGHEQYF.

This chain connects TRBV6-6 to TRBJ1-2; 8 bases fit TRBD1. The CDR3 contains 17 residues. With 4 bases clipped from V and 4 bases from J, the junction kept 14 bases outside the gene matches. The germline V gene encodes CDR1 MNHNY and CDR2 SVGAGI (reference sequence). CDR3 DNA sequence: TGTGCCAGCAGTTCATTTAGACAGGGGCCCGCGGGCTATGGCTACACCTTC. As protein: CASSSFRQGPAGYGYTF.

About this clonotype itself: A junction boundary mismatches the germline segment, possibly from a read error. This chain joins TRBV28 and TRBJ1-1; 7 bases map to TRBD1. Per the germline V gene, CDR1 is MDHEN and CDR2 is SYDVKM. CDR3 length: 16 residues. In nucleotides, the CDR3 is TGTGCCAGCAGGGCTGGACAGGTAGAGTGGTACACTGAGGCTTTCTTT. This sequence encodes CASRAGQVEWYTEAFF. Based on the CDR3 plus reference TRBV28 and TRBJ1-1, the full variable domain is DVKVTQSSRYLVKRTGEKVFLECVQDMDHENMFWYRQDPGLGLRLIYFSYDVKMKEKGDIPEGYSVSREKKERFSLILESASTNQTSMYLCASRAGQVEWYTEAFFGQGTRLTVV.

As DNA, the CDR3 is TGCAGTGCTCTTAGCGGGAGCTCCATTGAGACCCAGTACTTC. This sequence encodes CSALSGSSIETQYF. V usage is TRBV20-1 and J usage is TRBJ2-5; 9 nucleotides line up with TRBD2. Germline V gene data show CDR1 as DFQATT and CDR2 as SNEGSKA (reference sequence). The J segment lost 5 bases and the V segment lost 5 bases, leaving 9 bases of the junction unmatched. This CDR3 spans 14 amino acids.

This clonotype was seen a single time. The J gene is TRBJ2-5, the V gene TRBV20-1; no clear D gene. CDR3 length equals 13 residues. The V and J ends lost 3 bases and 0 bases respectively, with 8 bases between them. Germline CDR1 is DFQATT and CDR2 is SNEGSKA (reference sequence). The CDR3 sequence is CSASNRNQETQYF. CDR3 DNA sequence: TGCAGTGCTAGCAACAGAAACCAAGAGACCCAGTACTTC.

V usage is TRBV27 and J usage is TRBJ1-2; D not certain. The CDR3 spans 13 residues. With 2 bases removed from V and 2 bases from J, the gap between germline ends came to 6 bases. Germline CDR1 is MNHEY and CDR2 is SMNVEV (reference sequence). CDR3 amino acids: CASSLTRNYGYTF. The CDR3 DNA reads as TGTGCCAGCAGTTTAACGCGGAACTATGGCTACACCTTC.

This clonotype appeared a single time. V is TRBV20-1 and J is TRBJ1-4; unclear D gene. The CDR3 is 13 residues long. CDR1 is DFQATT, CDR2 SNEGSKA, per germline (reference sequence). The V end was cut by 0 bases, the J end by 8 bases, with 10 bases between. The CDR3 spells CSARDPGREKLFF. CDR3 in DNA: TGCAGTGCTAGAGATCCGGGGAGGGAAAAACTGTTTTTT.

The chain joins TRBV5-1 to TRBJ2-1; TRBD1 agrees at 7 bases. The ends lost 2 bases at V and 7 bases at J; junction bases unmatched: 12. The length of the CDR3 is 16 residues. Germline lookup yields CDR1 SGHRS and CDR2 YFSETQ. Here the CDR3 DNA reads TGCGCCAGCAGCTTAATTGAGGGGGCTGGGGTGAATGAGCAGTTCTTC. Translating it yields CASSLIEGAGVNEQFF.

This chain connects TRBV6-6 to TRBJ1-6, with 7 nucleotides matching TRBD1. The CDR3 extends over 15 amino acids. Germline CDR1 is MNHNY and CDR2 is SVGAGI (reference sequence). Trimming cost V 3 bases and J 5 bases; bases outside gene matches: 4. The chain's CDR3 is CASSYSGGDNSPLHF. The CDR3 nucleotides are TGTGCCAGCAGTTATTCAGGGGGTGATAATTCACCCCTCCACTTT.

This clonotype was picked up a small number of times. The chain is built from TRBV4-3 and TRBJ2-1; 9 positions agree with TRBD2. The germline V gene encodes CDR1 LGHNA and CDR2 YSLEER. The V segment lost 2 bases and the J segment 3 bases; nucleotides outside the gene matches: 11. The CDR3 totals 18 residues. CDR3 DNA: TGCGCCAGCAGCCAACTCCACCGACTAGCGGAGGACTACAATGAGCAGTTCTTC. Its translation is CASSQLHRLAEDYNEQFF.